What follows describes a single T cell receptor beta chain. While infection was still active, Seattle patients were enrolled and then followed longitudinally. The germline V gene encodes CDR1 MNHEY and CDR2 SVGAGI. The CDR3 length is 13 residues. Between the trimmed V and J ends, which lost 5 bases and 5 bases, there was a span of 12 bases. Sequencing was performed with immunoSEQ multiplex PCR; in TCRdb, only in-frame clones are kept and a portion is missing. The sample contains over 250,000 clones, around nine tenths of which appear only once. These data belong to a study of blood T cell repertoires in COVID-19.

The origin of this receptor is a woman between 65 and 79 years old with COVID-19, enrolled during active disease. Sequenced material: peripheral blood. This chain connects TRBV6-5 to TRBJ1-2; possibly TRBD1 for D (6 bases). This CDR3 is CASSRHREYGYTF. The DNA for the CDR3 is TGTGCCAGCAGTCGACACAGGGAGTATGGCTACACCTTC.